Listed here are 10 T cell receptor beta chains from one sample, sequenced in a study of vaccination effects on CD4 cells after COVID-19. Here immunoSEQ multiplex PCR was the method, and the copy in TCRdb shows in-frame clones only, minus some. The profile shows 50,000 to 60,000 clones, about two thirds of them singletons. Which antigens these TCRs recognize remains unknown. Antigen-specific CD4+ T cells were expanded with viral peptide pools in the ViraFEST assay before sequencing. The authors isolated CD4+ T cells after about 10 days of culture. Nucleocapsid antibody tests were negative, and the vaccine recipients had no prior SARS-CoV-2 infection. This specimen consisted of CD4+ T cells from PBMCs cultured with SARS-CoV-2 spike peptides, obtained before COVID-19 vaccination. The receptors come from a human donor who received a COVID-19 vaccine.

V and J are TRBV24-1 and TRBJ2-5; D is tentatively TRBD1 or TRBD2 (5 bases each). This CDR3 is built from 15 residues. The germline V and J ends were trimmed by 4 bases and 1 base, with 12 bases remaining between them. CDR1 and CDR2 from the germline V gene are KGHDR and SFDVKD. The CDR3 DNA reads TGTGCCACCAGTGACCCCTCCGGGGCCCAAGAGACCCAGTACTTC. Protein: CATSDPSGAQETQYF.

The chain has TRBV28 and TRBJ1-4, with D possibly TRBD1 on 5 matching bases. CDR3 length: 15 residues. Germline lookup yields CDR1 MDHEN and CDR2 SYDVKM. V dropped 2 bases and J dropped 5 bases, with 12 bases sitting between them. The CDR3 coding sequence is TGTGCCAGCAGTTTACCGGGGGGAAAAAATGAAAAACTGTTTTTT. Its translation is CASSLPGGKNEKLFF.

This clone has only one observation. The V and J genes are TRBV7-9 and TRBJ1-2, with 7 positions matching TRBD1. Germline CDR1 reads SEHNR; CDR2 reads FQNEAQ (reference sequence). The CDR3 sequence is 14 residues long. V was pared by 2 bases and J by 4 bases, with 4 bases of the junction left unmatched. The CDR3 sequence: CASSLRDRAYGYTF. DNA of the CDR3: TGTGCCAGCAGCTTAAGGGACAGAGCCTATGGCTACACCTTC.

The chain has TRBV19 and TRBJ2-7; perhaps TRBD2 as D (5 bases). CDR3 length: 14 amino acids. V shed 3 bases and J shed 0 bases, with 9 bases lying between them. CDR1 and CDR2 from the germline V gene are LNHDA and SQIVND (reference sequence). CDR3 residues: CASSMGSGSYEQYF. The CDR3 DNA reads as TGTGCCAGTAGTATGGGAAGCGGCTCCTACGAGCAGTACTTC.

The chain combines TRBV19 with TRBJ1-6; TRBD1 matches 11 bases. The germline V gene encodes CDR1 LNHDA and CDR2 SQIVND (reference sequence). After removal of 6 bases from V and 10 bases from J, the junction contained 11 bases not matched to a gene. This CDR3 region has 16 residues. The CDR3 reads CASRTSGQGARSPLHF. CDR3 bases: TGTGCCAGTAGAACCTCCGGACAGGGGGCAAGGTCACCCCTCCACTTT.

The chain combines TRBV2 with TRBJ1-2; TRBD1 matches 8 bases. Germline V lookup: CDR1 SNHLY, CDR2 FYNNEI. V shed 6 bases, J shed 4 bases, and the junction held 4 bases outside the gene matches. CDR3 length: 13 residues. The CDR3 bases are TGTGCCAGCAGGCCGACAGGGGTCTATGGCTACACCTTC. Amino acids: CASRPTGVYGYTF.

This chain links TRBV29-1 with TRBJ2-1; 8 bases map to TRBD1. CDR1 and CDR2 (germline): SQVTM, ANQGSEA. The junction had 2 bases not matched to a gene; V was cut back by 3 bases and J by 7 bases. The CDR3 extends over 12 amino acids. The CDR3 loop reads CSVEGQDNEQFF. The CDR3 DNA reads TGCAGCGTTGAGGGACAGGATAATGAGCAGTTCTTC.

The rearrangement links TRBV6-5 to TRBJ1-2, with a tentative D call TRBD1 (5 bases). Between the trimmed V and J ends, which lost 2 bases and 0 bases, there was a span of 13 bases. Germline-derived CDR1 and CDR2 are MNHEY and SVGAGI. This CDR3 has 16 amino acids. The CDR3 nucleotides are TGTGCCAGCAGTTACGGTTTAGGGGTCTCTAACTATGGCTACACCTTC. Its translation is CASSYGLGVSNYGYTF.

The rearrangement joins TRBV5-6 to TRBJ2-5; D may be TRBD1 (6 bases). The CDR3 extends over 16 amino acids. Between the trimmed V and J ends, which lost 0 bases and 0 bases, there was a span of 12 bases. Per the germline V gene, CDR1 is SGHDT and CDR2 is YYEEEE. In DNA, the CDR3 is TGTGCCAGCAGCTTGGTTCGCCCAGGGGACCAAGAGACCCAGTACTTC. As protein: CASSLVRPGDQETQYF.

This clone was seen only a few times. CDR3 residues: CASSRFGAPLGSNTEAFF. In nucleotides, the CDR3 is TGCGCCAGCAGCCGCTTCGGAGCCCCCCTCGGATCGAACACTGAAGCTTTCTTT. The chain couples TRBV4-1 to TRBJ1-1; no definite D call. The CDR3 runs to 18 residues. V was trimmed by 4 bases and J by 1 base, leaving 22 bases between them. The V gene's germline CDR1 is MGHRA and CDR2 YSYEKL.